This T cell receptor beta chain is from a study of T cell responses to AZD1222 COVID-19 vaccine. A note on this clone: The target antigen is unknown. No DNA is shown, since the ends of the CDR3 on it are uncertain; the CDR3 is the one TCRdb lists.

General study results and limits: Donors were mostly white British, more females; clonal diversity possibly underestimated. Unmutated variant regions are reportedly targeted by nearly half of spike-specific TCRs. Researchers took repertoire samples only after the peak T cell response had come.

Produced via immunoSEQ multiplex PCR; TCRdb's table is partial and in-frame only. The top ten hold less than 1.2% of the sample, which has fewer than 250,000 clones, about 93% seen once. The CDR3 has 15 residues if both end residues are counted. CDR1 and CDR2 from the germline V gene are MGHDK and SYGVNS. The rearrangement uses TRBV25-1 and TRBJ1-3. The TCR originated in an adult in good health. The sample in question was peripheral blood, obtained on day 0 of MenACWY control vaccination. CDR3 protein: CASSEFLCYGNTIYF.